The sample holds many counts of the clone carrying this TCR beta chain. Its antigen is currently unknown. The data were taken from a study of T-cell memory formation after mild COVID-19. Study summary: The TCR clusters were mostly specific to one donor. Findings and caveats of the study: Clones shrinking between day 15 and 85 showed a balanced CD4/CD8 split, and those that grew later tilted toward CD4+. Those CD4+ clones that contracted were mainly in CM and EM (CD8+ ones in EMRA).

This CDR3 has 11 residues. Germline V gene lookup returns CDR1 LGHDT and CDR2 YNNKEL (reference sequence). V was cut by 4 bases and J by 2 bases, with 3 bases left in between. TCRdb called the 5' RACE reads again in MiXCR, with one record for every CDR3 protein. The data show around 90,000 distinct CDR3 sequences, with roughly 16% seen just once and approximately 40% held by the top ten. The receptor was derived from a man aged 18 to 29 who had mild COVID-19 (a few samples of this study predate the infection). Cell type and time point are not known. Material: PBMCs or a T cell subset sorted from them (not recorded which). This sequence joins TRBV3-1 and TRBJ2-7; D call uncertain. The CDR3 DNA reads as TGTGCCAGCAGCCTACCCTACGAGCAGTACGTC. It codes for CASSLPYEQYV.